This T cell receptor (beta chain) is drawn from a study of blood T cell repertoires in COVID-19. V was shortened by 4 bases and J by 4 bases, with 8 bases between the two germline ends. The CDR3 is made up of 13 amino acids. Germline loops: CDR1 MNHEY, CDR2 SMNVEV (reference sequence). The data were produced by immunoSEQ multiplex PCR, yet TCRdb's version contains in-frame clones alone and is incomplete. The sample lists over 60,000 clones, approximately 80% occurring once. Sequencing was done on a sample of peripheral blood. The chain is built from TRBV27 and TRBJ2-1; D is ambiguous. This sequence was found in a man over 45 with COVID-19, enrolled during active disease. CDR3 nucleotides: TGTGCCAGCAGTTCTCGGGTGTACAATGAGCAGTTCTTC. Translation: CASSSRVYNEQFF.